The clone carrying this TCR beta chain was recorded at least ten times. Its antigen is unidentified. This specimen belongs to a study of naive and memory T cell subsets. Overall study results and limits: Over 90% of naive TCR sequences appeared only once after error correction, unlike memory subsets.

V lost 8 bases and J lost 0, with 14 bases in between. The CDR3 loop spans 14 amino acids. The germline gives CDR1 GTSNPN, CDR2 SVGIG (reference sequence). The beta constant-region primer was an equimolar mix of two oligonucleotides covering TRBC1 and TRBC2. TCRdb ran MiXCR on the UMI-ligation and nested PCR reads and lists one entry per CDR3 protein. The data show approximately 89,000 distinct CDR3 sequences, 7% to 8% seen once. The TCR comes from a human donor in good health. The sample taken for sequencing was central memory CD4+ T cells from blood. This chain joins TRBV30 and TRBJ1-5, with a possible D match to TRBD1 (5 bases). CDR3 amino acids: CAAGGVYSNQPQHF. CDR3 nucleotides: TGTGCCGCTGGGGGGGTATATAGCAATCAGCCCCAGCATTTT.